Listed below are T cell receptor beta chains from one sample, sequenced in a study of cytomegalovirus exposure and HLA in healthy donors. Clones were read by immunoSEQ multiplex PCR, and TCRdb kept only the in-frame ones, dropping some. The data show around 150,000 clones, with roughly nine tenths seen just once and more than 2.5% held by the top ten. The sequencing sample was made of PBMCs. The receptors stem from a woman aged 18-30 years in good health and CMV-seropositive. Each CDR3 is given with its conserved first and last residue. D genes are given only for firm matches. Size tells how often a clone was seen (once, few, many) or the class of an expanded clone, and some rows leave it out.

v_gene: TRBV5-6
abundance: NA
j_gene: TRBJ2-3
d_gene: TRBD2
CDR3nt: TGTGCCAGCAGCTTGAATAGCGGGAGGGCCATAGATACGCAGTATTTT
CDR3aa: CASSLNSGRAIDTQYF

v_gene: TRBV7-2
abundance: NA
j_gene: TRBJ1-5
d_gene: NA
CDR3nt: TGTGCCAGCAGCTTAGGGTCAGCTGGCCCCTCGGGACAGCCCCAGCATTTT
CDR3aa: CASSLGSAGPSGQPQHF

v_gene: TRBV19
abundance: NA
j_gene: TRBJ2-5
d_gene: NA
CDR3nt: TGTGCCAGTAGTTCCTTGCCAGGGACCCAGTACTTC
CDR3aa: CASSSLPGTQYF

v_gene: TRBV5-4
abundance: once
j_gene: TRBJ2-2
d_gene: NA
CDR3nt: TGTGCCAGCAGCTTGGACGTACTCACCGGGGAGCTGTTTTTT
CDR3aa: CASSLDVLTGELFF

v_gene: TRBV29-1
abundance: NA
j_gene: TRBJ2-3
d_gene: TRBD1
CDR3nt: TGCAGCGTACGGGACAGGTACTTCACAGATACGCAGTATTTT
CDR3aa: CSVRDRYFTDTQYF

v_gene: TRBV5-1
abundance: NA
j_gene: TRBJ2-1
d_gene: TRBD2
CDR3nt: TGCGCCAGCGGCGGACTAGCGGGAGGGCGCAGTGAGCAGTTCTTC
CDR3aa: CASGGLAGGRSEQFF

v_gene: TRBV28
abundance: NA
j_gene: TRBJ1-2
d_gene: NA
CDR3nt: TGTGCCAGCAGTTTGGGCGGGGCAGGCTATGGCTACACCTTC
CDR3aa: CASSLGGAGYGYTF

v_gene: TRBV4-1
abundance: NA
j_gene: TRBJ2-7
d_gene: TRBD1
CDR3nt: TGCGCCAGCCGGGGGACAGGGGAACACGAGCAGTACTTC
CDR3aa: CASRGTGEHEQYF

v_gene: TRBV25-1
abundance: NA
j_gene: TRBJ2-1
d_gene: NA
CDR3nt: TGTGCCAGCAGGGGCGGGCTAGCGGAGCAGTTCTTC
CDR3aa: CASRGGLAEQFF

v_gene: TRBV27
abundance: NA
j_gene: TRBJ2-7
d_gene: NA
CDR3nt: TGTGCCAGCAGGGTACATCAGTCGTCCGAGCAGTACTTC
CDR3aa: CASRVHQSSEQYF

v_gene: TRBV18
abundance: NA
j_gene: TRBJ2-5
d_gene: NA
CDR3nt: TGTGCCAGCTCACCAGGGGCAGGGGAGACCCAGTACTTC
CDR3aa: CASSPGAGETQYF

v_gene: TRBV19
abundance: NA
j_gene: TRBJ2-5
d_gene: TRBD2
CDR3nt: TGTGCCAGTAGTTCTCGGACTAGTGGAGAGACCCAGTACTTC
CDR3aa: CASSSRTSGETQYF

v_gene: TRBV27
abundance: once
j_gene: TRBJ1-1
d_gene: NA
CDR3nt: TGTGCCAGCAGTACCAAAGGAGCTGAAGCTTTCTTT
CDR3aa: CASSTKGAEAFF

v_gene: TRBV2
abundance: few
j_gene: TRBJ1-4
d_gene: TRBD1
CDR3nt: TGTGCCAGCAGTGTGATGGGACAGCCTAATGAAAAACTGTTTTTT
CDR3aa: CASSVMGQPNEKLFF

v_gene: TRBV10-2
abundance: NA
j_gene: TRBJ1-1
d_gene: NA
CDR3nt: TGCGCCAGCAGTGAGGCAGGGGCCTCCACTGAAGCTTTCTTT
CDR3aa: CASSEAGASTEAFF

v_gene: TRBV30
abundance: NA
j_gene: TRBJ2-7
d_gene: TRBD1
CDR3nt: TGTGCCTGGAGAGACACAGGGGTCCCCTACGAGCAGTACTTC
CDR3aa: CAWRDTGVPYEQYF

v_gene: TRBV7-8
abundance: few
j_gene: TRBJ1-5
d_gene: NA
CDR3nt: TGTGCCAGCAGCTTAACCGGAGGGTCCCAAAGACCTCAGCCCCAGCATTTT
CDR3aa: CASSLTGGSQRPQPQHF

v_gene: TRBV7-8
abundance: NA
j_gene: TRBJ1-2
d_gene: TRBD1
CDR3nt: TGTGCCAGCAGCTCAGGGGGCAGGAATGGCTACACCTTC
CDR3aa: CASSSGGRNGYTF

v_gene: TRBV29-1
abundance: NA
j_gene: TRBJ2-3
d_gene: TRBD2
CDR3nt: TGCAGCGTTGTCCCCTGGACTAGCGGGAAGAGCACAGATACGCAGTATTTT
CDR3aa: CSVVPWTSGKSTDTQYF

v_gene: TRBV2
abundance: NA
j_gene: TRBJ2-7
d_gene: TRBD1
CDR3nt: TGTGCCAGCTCCCCGGACAGGGATTACGAGCAGTACTTC
CDR3aa: CASSPDRDYEQYF

v_gene: TRBV4-1
abundance: NA
j_gene: TRBJ2-5
d_gene: TRBD2
CDR3nt: TGCGCCAGCAGCCAAGTTTGGGGGGTAGCGGGAAAAGAGACCCAGTACTTC
CDR3aa: CASSQVWGVAGKETQYF

v_gene: TRBV5-4
abundance: NA
j_gene: TRBJ2-7
d_gene: NA
CDR3nt: TGTGCCAGCAGCTTGGAGCTAGCTCAGGCCTACGAGCAGTACTTC
CDR3aa: CASSLELAQAYEQYF

v_gene: TRBV11-2
abundance: NA
j_gene: TRBJ2-7
d_gene: NA
CDR3nt: TGTGCCAGCAGCCGAAGTGCGGGGCAGGGTGAAAAGCAGTACTTC
CDR3aa: CASSRSAGQGEKQYF

v_gene: TRBV29-1
abundance: NA
j_gene: TRBJ1-1
d_gene: NA
CDR3nt: TGCAGCGTTGAGCGGGGGGAGACTGAAGCTTTCTTT
CDR3aa: CSVERGETEAFF

v_gene: TRBV7-3
abundance: NA
j_gene: TRBJ2-6
d_gene: TRBD2
CDR3nt: TGTGCCAGCAGCCATCCGGGACTAGCGGGAGTCTCTGGGGCCAACGTCCTGACTTTC
CDR3aa: CASSHPGLAGVSGANVLTF

v_gene: TRBV2
abundance: NA
j_gene: TRBJ2-1
d_gene: TRBD1
CDR3nt: TGTGCCAGCAGTCCTCCGGGACAGGGGGCAATAGGCCTGTTCTTC
CDR3aa: CASSPPGQGAIGLFF

v_gene: TRBV11-3
abundance: NA
j_gene: TRBJ2-7
d_gene: NA
CDR3nt: TGTGCCAGCAGCTTAGTGGCAGGGGCTGTTTACGAGCAGTACTTC
CDR3aa: CASSLVAGAVYEQYF

v_gene: TRBV6-1
abundance: NA
j_gene: TRBJ2-7
d_gene: NA
CDR3nt: TGTGCCAGCAGTGAAGCGGCTAGGTCGGGCGAGCAGTACTTC
CDR3aa: CASSEAARSGEQYF

v_gene: TRBV11-3
abundance: NA
j_gene: TRBJ2-3
d_gene: TRBD2
CDR3nt: TGTGCCAGCAGCTCGAGCGGGGGAGCAGATACGCAGTATTTT
CDR3aa: CASSSSGGADTQYF

v_gene: TRBV11-3
abundance: NA
j_gene: TRBJ2-1
d_gene: NA
CDR3nt: TGTGCCAGCAGCTTGGGGAGCTCCTACAATGAGCAGTTCTTC
CDR3aa: CASSLGSSYNEQFF

v_gene: TRBV2
abundance: once
j_gene: TRBJ2-7
d_gene: NA
CDR3nt: TGTGCCAGCAGTCCCTCATACTCCTCCTACGAGCAGTACTTC
CDR3aa: CASSPSYSSYEQYF

v_gene: TRBV28
abundance: NA
j_gene: TRBJ2-3
d_gene: NA
CDR3nt: TGTGCCAGCAGAAAGGAGGTAACAGATACGCAGTATTTT
CDR3aa: CASRKEVTDTQYF

v_gene: TRBV19
abundance: NA
j_gene: TRBJ1-2
d_gene: TRBD1
CDR3nt: TGTGCCAGTAGTCTACAGGGGGCTAACTATGGCTACACCTTC
CDR3aa: CASSLQGANYGYTF

v_gene: TRBV12-5
abundance: NA
j_gene: TRBJ2-3
d_gene: NA
CDR3nt: TGTGCTAGTGGTTTGGTACTCAGGGGCTTACTTAGCGCAGATACGCAGTATTTT
CDR3aa: CASGLVLRGLLSADTQYF

v_gene: TRBV4-2
abundance: NA
j_gene: TRBJ2-7
d_gene: TRBD2
CDR3nt: TGTGCCAGCAGCCAAGTGGGGGGAACTAGCGTGCACGAGCAGTACTTC
CDR3aa: CASSQVGGTSVHEQYF

v_gene: TRBV19
abundance: NA
j_gene: TRBJ2-7
d_gene: NA
CDR3nt: TGTGCCAGTAGTGCCGGTGTCGAGCAGTACTTC
CDR3aa: CASSAGVEQYF

v_gene: TRBV7-9
abundance: once
j_gene: TRBJ1-2
d_gene: NA
CDR3nt: TGTGCCAGCAGCTTACTTAGTGGTGGCTATGGCTACACCTTC
CDR3aa: CASSLLSGGYGYTF

v_gene: TRBV4-1
abundance: NA
j_gene: TRBJ2-5
d_gene: TRBD2
CDR3nt: TGCGCCAGCAGCCAAGTGCTGAGCGGGAAGTACCAAGAGACCCAGTACTTC
CDR3aa: CASSQVLSGKYQETQYF

v_gene: TRBV27
abundance: NA
j_gene: TRBJ1-5
d_gene: NA
CDR3nt: TGTGCCAGCAGTTATACAGGGAATCAGCCCCAGCATTTT
CDR3aa: CASSYTGNQPQHF

v_gene: TRBV25-1
abundance: NA
j_gene: TRBJ2-1
d_gene: TRBD1
CDR3nt: TGTGCCAGCAGTGGCCCTGGGACAGGGCGTTACAATGAGCAGTTCTTC
CDR3aa: CASSGPGTGRYNEQFF